A selection of T cell receptor beta chains follows, all from one sample in a study of control samples from healthy donors and cancer patients. Generated by immunoSEQ multiplex PCR, the TCRdb table keeps only in-frame clones and is missing some. Of roughly 130,000 clones in the sample, about 95% were seen once. Sequencing input: blood. Receptors originate from a young man in good health. The CDR3 runs from the conserved cysteine through the conserved F or W. The D gene is left open where the match is weak. Clone size appears in some rows only: once, few, many, or a class for an expanded clone.

len	abundance	j_gene	v_gene	d_gene	CDR3nt	CDR3aa
13	.	TRBJ2-7	TRBV7-6	TRBD1	TGTGCCAGCCGGGGACAGGCCTCCTACGAGCAGTACTTC	CASRGQASYEQYF
16	.	TRBJ1-1	TRBV21-1	.	TGTGCCAGCAGCAAAGTCCGACGGGGGGAGGACACTGAAGCTTTCTTT	CASSKVRRGEDTEAFF
17	.	TRBJ2-1	TRBV4-3	TRBD2	TGCGCCAGCAGCCAAGATTTCGGCGGGGGGGCATACAATGAGCAGTTCTTC	CASSQDFGGGAYNEQFF
15	once	TRBJ1-5	TRBV6-2/TRBV6-3	.	TGTGCCAGCAGTTACCCCGGCTATGACAATCAGCCCCAGCATTTT	CASSYPGYDNQPQHF
13	.	TRBJ2-7	TRBV6-5	TRBD2	TGTGCCAGCAGTTATCGGACTAGCCACGAGCAGTACTTC	CASSYRTSHEQYF
12	.	TRBJ2-5	TRBV12-3/TRBV12-4	TRBD2	TGTGCCAGCAGTCCGGGGGGAGAGACCCAGTACTTC	CASSPGGETQYF
16	.	TRBJ2-1	TRBV19	.	TGTGCCAGTAGTATAGACTCCGGGGGTTCCTACAATGAGCAGTTCTTC	CASSIDSGGSYNEQFF
15	once	TRBJ1-2	TRBV18	TRBD1	TGTGCCAGCTCACCGCAGGACAGGGGAGGGTATGGCTACACCTTC	CASSPQDRGGYGYTF
15	.	TRBJ1-5	TRBV28	TRBD1	TGTGCCAGCAGCCGAACAGGGGCTAGCAATCAGCCCCAGCATTTT	CASSRTGASNQPQHF
13	.	TRBJ2-1	TRBV10-1	TRBD2	TGCGCCAGCGCGCTAGCGGGGGACAATGAGCAGTTCTTC	CASALAGDNEQFF
14	few	TRBJ1-4	TRBV14	.	TGTGCCAGCAGCGGGGGGTTCCGGGGTGAAAAACTGTTTTTT	CASSGGFRGEKLFF
14	.	TRBJ1-1	TRBV7-2	TRBD1	TGTGCCAGCAAAAAGACAGGGCCGAACACTGAAGCTTTCTTT	CASKKTGPNTEAFF
14	once	TRBJ2-2	TRBV11-2	.	TGTGCCAGCAGCCCGGACCGCACCACCGGGGAGCTGTTTTTT	CASSPDRTTGELFF
14	few	TRBJ1-6	TRBV29-1	.	TGCAGCGCTCGTCTACAGGGTCGGAATTCACCCCTCCACTTT	CSARLQGRNSPLHF
16	.	TRBJ2-7	TRBV14	.	TGTGCCAGCAGCCAAGATATTGGATTCAAATCCTACGAGCAGTACTTC	CASSQDIGFKSYEQYF